The rows below give T cell receptor beta chains drawn from one sample of a study of cytomegalovirus exposure and HLA in healthy donors. Clones were read by immunoSEQ multiplex PCR, and TCRdb kept only the in-frame ones, dropping some. Of 95,000 to 150,000 clones in the sample, approximately 67% are singletons; the top ten hold approximately 1.4%. The sample was PBMCs. These receptors originate from a young man in good health and CMV-seronegative. CDR3s leave out the opening cysteine and the closing phenylalanine or tryptophan. The D gene is left open where the match is weak.

>TRBJ2-2|TRBD1|TRBV19
ASTRGQGNTGELF
>TRBJ1-2|TRBD1|TRBV28
ASSLSGQGANYGYT
>TRBJ2-7|.|TRBV27
ASSFWSGSYEQY
>TRBJ1-1|.|TRBV30
AWSVGHSTEAF
>TRBJ2-7|.|TRBV25-1
ASSPFRGYEQY
>TRBJ2-4|.|TRBV5-6
ASSMRIIAKNIQY
>TRBJ2-7|TRBD1|TRBV5-1
ASSPGQGLYEQY
>TRBJ2-6|.|TRBV19
ASSKETISGANVLT
>TRBJ1-2|TRBD1|TRBV7-8
ASSLIRDRGHGYT
>TRBJ1-5|.|TRBV15
ATSRGGVSNQPQH
>TRBJ2-7|.|TRBV13
ASSHQLLSSYEQY
>TRBJ1-2|.|TRBV10-3
AISEGDYGYP
>TRBJ2-5|.|TRBV18
ASSPNEERGETQY
>TRBJ1-4|.|TRBV19
ASSNLQGPATNEKLF
>TRBJ2-7|TRBD1|TRBV28
ASRKQGAEAYEQY
>TRBJ2-7|.|TRBV10-1
ASSESVRGRYEQY
>TRBJ2-3|.|TRBV7-2
ASSEQGADTQY
>TRBJ2-7|.|TRBV15
ATSRATGYEQY
>TRBJ2-1|.|TRBV27
ASSRLSGTSYNEQF
>TRBJ2-3|.|TRBV7-9
ASSSPGRGDTQY
>TRBJ2-7|TRBD2|TRBV7-6
ASSPWGLSSGRYEQY
>TRBJ1-1|.|TRBV7-8
ASSPTPVTEAF
>TRBJ1-1|TRBD1|TRBV5-6
ASTTPTGGKAF
>TRBJ1-1|.|TRBV6-6
ASSLRSGNTEAF
>TRBJ2-1|TRBD1|TRBV7-9
ASSRRLGQGANEQF
>TRBJ1-3|.|TRBV5-6
ASSLGPSGRISGNTIY
>TRBJ2-1|.|TRBV27
ASSFGQGPHYEQF
>TRBJ2-5|.|TRBV27
TSSFLGGQGETQY
>TRBJ1-2|.|TRBV14
ASSRTPVPGYT
>TRBJ2-1|.|TRBV5-3
ARSDTVRGNEQF
>TRBJ2-7|.|TRBV5-6
ASSLTSSSYEQY
>TRBJ1-2|.|TRBV6-1
ASTPDRGSYGYT
>TRBJ2-2|.|TRBV7-2
ASSYTGPRELF
>TRBJ2-5|TRBD1|TRBV6-6
ASSKPGTGDVTQY
>TRBJ2-1|.|TRBV2
ASSEVGGGVQF
>TRBJ2-5|TRBD1|TRBV18
ASSPRTGGQETQY
>TRBJ2-7|TRBD1|TRBV10-1
ASSRQGRYEQY
>TRBJ1-2|.|TRBV19
ASSWGVNYGYT
>TRBJ2-4|TRBD1|TRBV7-2
ASRPLGQGNIQY
>TRBJ2-1|.|TRBV7-9
ASSLALGGSGNEQF
>TRBJ1-1|.|TRBV5-1
ASSLNRRSTEAF
>TRBJ2-1|TRBD1|TRBV28
ASSPVPGGHNEQF
>TRBJ1-5|.|TRBV27
ASSLGPPQPQH
>TRBJ2-3|TRBD2|TRBV7-9
ASPGTSGGPGDTQY
>TRBJ2-7|TRBD2|TRBV18
ASSPGGSSYEQY
>TRBJ2-7|TRBD2|TRBV9
ASSAGTSGTGEQY
>TRBJ2-1|.|TRBV28
ASSLGGSSYNEQF
>TRBJ2-5|TRBD2|TRBV5-4
ASSPSLAGSRETQY
>TRBJ2-7|TRBD2|TRBV23-1
ASSFHPRLAVKPYEQY
>TRBJ1-2|.|TRBV30
AFTGSSGYT